A selection of T cell receptor beta chains follows, all from one sample in a study of T cell responses to AZD1222 COVID-19 vaccine. The protocol was immunoSEQ multiplex PCR, while the TCRdb copy is restricted to in-frame clones and leaves out a portion. The sample contains roughly 150,000 clones, about 85% of which appear only once. This material consisted of peripheral blood, taken after recovery from COVID-19. Receptor source: an adult who had recovered from COVID-19. CDR3s include the opening cysteine and the closing phenylalanine or tryptophan.

V gene,J gene,CDR3 protein
TRBV2,TRBJ1-5,CASRDSPNQPQHF
TRBV12-5,TRBJ2-7,CASGFDGVLSYEQYF
TRBV2,TRBJ2-3,CASSPGGGSEGDTQYF
TRBV6-1,TRBJ1-5,CASSERGNQPQHF
TRBV5-1,TRBJ2-1,CASSPGGLANNEQFF
TRBV10-1,TRBJ1-1,CASSDPGVNTEAFF
TRBV29-1,TRBJ2-2,CSIAYSGRTAGELFF
TRBV7-9,TRBJ1-1,CASSWKGGNTEAFF
TRBV3-1/TRBV3-2,TRBJ2-3,CASSQEAGTDTQYF
TRBV5-4,TRBJ2-7,CASSRGLAGSYEQYF
TRBV4-2,TRBJ1-1,CASSQTTGAGYTEAFF
TRBV5-8,TRBJ1-1,CASSPDRGRLNTEAFF
TRBV4-3,TRBJ2-7,CASSQDRGAGDEQYF
TRBV5-1,TRBJ2-3,CASSLSRAGGKRTFGTDTQYF
TRBV28,TRBJ1-5,CASSFPLGQPQHF
TRBV28,TRBJ2-5,CASSSNQETQYF
TRBV10-3,TRBJ2-3,CAIKSADTQYF
TRBV6-5,TRBJ1-1,CASSYQLGLSTEAFF
TRBV18,TRBJ1-1,CASSLSIKGGVNTEAFF
TRBV5-4,TRBJ2-1,CASSSREGSNEQFF